These T cell receptor beta chains were read from a single sample in a study of identical twins. TCRdb redid the calling of the 5' RACE reads with MiXCR, one entry per CDR3 protein. The top ten hold 10% of the sample, which has 200,000 to 300,000 distinct CDR3 sequences, 10% to 13% seen once. The sample was memory T cells sorted from blood. Receptors originate from a man over 45 in good health. Both conserved end residues are part of each CDR3. A D gene is named only where the DNA matches it firmly. Not all rows give a size; the values are once, few, many and, for expanded clones, a class.

D,size,J,V,DNA,CDR3
-,-,TRBJ2-7,TRBV9,TGTGCCAGCAGCGTAGGCGTGGGGACCTACGAGCAGTACTTC,CASSVGVGTYEQYF
TRBD2,many,TRBJ2-3,TRBV15,TGTGCCACCAGCAGTCTAGCGGGGCGACTTCGGGATACGCAGTATTTT,CATSSLAGRLRDTQYF
-,few,TRBJ1-3,TRBV19,TGTGCCAGTAGTATTGACCCGAGCTCTGGAAACACCATATATTTT,CASSIDPSSGNTIYF
TRBD1,many,TRBJ2-1,TRBV12-3/TRBV12-4,TGTGCCAGCACCAAAGACAGGGGGTTGATCAATGAGCAATTCTTC,CASTKDRGLINEQFF
-,many,TRBJ1-2,TRBV4-2,TGTGCCAGCAGCCAAGAGAGTGGGGGCGACTATGGCTACACCTTC,CASSQESGGDYGYTF
-,-,TRBJ1-6,TRBV4-2,TGTGCCAGCAGCCAAAATGAGGTTGGGGGAGGGTCCTATAATTCACCCCTCCACTTT,CASSQNEVGGGSYNSPLHF
TRBD1,-,TRBJ2-5,TRBV6-5,TGTGCCAGCAGTTACGACAGGGGTAGGGAGACCCAGTACTTC,CASSYDRGRETQYF
-,-,TRBJ1-1,TRBV7-9,TGTGCCAGCAGCTTAGTCGGGGGAAGGGGCACTGAAGCTTTCTTT,CASSLVGGRGTEAFF
TRBD2,-,TRBJ2-3,TRBV29-1,TGCAGCGTTACGCGGACTAGCGGGGGGGCTGGTACGCAGTATTTT,CSVTRTSGGAGTQYF
TRBD2,-,TRBJ2-1,TRBV9,TGTGCCAGCAGCGTTAGGTCGCGGGAGTCCCACAATGAGCAGTTCTTC,CASSVRSRESHNEQFF
-,many,TRBJ2-2,TRBV5-6,TGTGCCAGCAGCGTCGGGACTCCGGAGCTGTTTTTT,CASSVGTPELFF
-,many,TRBJ1-4,TRBV4-3,TGCGCCAGCAGCCAAGATTGGTCCCAGGCTGGCGCAAAACTGTTTTTT,CASSQDWSQAGAKLFF
TRBD1,many,TRBJ2-7,TRBV7-2,TGTGCCAGCAGCTTAGTACCAGGGGGCAGATACGAGCAGTACTTC,CASSLVPGGRYEQYF
TRBD2,few,TRBJ2-5,TRBV11-2,TGTGCCAGCAGCGGCGGACTAGCGGAGATTGAGACCCAGTACTTC,CASSGGLAEIETQYF
TRBD1,many,TRBJ1-2,TRBV28,TGTGCCAGCCTTCGGGGACAGGGGTACTATGGCTACACCTTC,CASLRGQGYYGYTF
-,many,TRBJ2-7,TRBV20-1,TGCAGTGCTAACCCTCCGGGACACCGACCGGAGCAGTACTTC,CSANPPGHRPEQYF
TRBD2,-,TRBJ2-3,TRBV20-1,TGCAGTGCCTTTAGCGGGGGGGGGGCTACGGGTACGCAGTATTTT,CSAFSGGGATGTQYF
-,-,TRBJ1-2,TRBV10-3,TGTGCCATCAGTGAGGACAGCCTCCGGGGCTACACCTTC,CAISEDSLRGYTF
-,-,TRBJ2-1,TRBV15,TGTGCCACCAGCAGAGGTTGGGCGCAGGGCCTTGGGCAGTTCTTC,CATSRGWAQGLGQFF
-,many,TRBJ2-7,TRBV9,TGTGCCAGCAGCGGAACTACAGGGAACTACGAGCAGTACTTC,CASSGTTGNYEQYF
-,many,TRBJ2-1,TRBV4-2,TGTGCCAGCAGCCATTACAGGGTCGATGAGCAGTTCTTC,CASSHYRVDEQFF
-,once,TRBJ2-7,TRBV20-1,TGCAGTGCAACCCCGAGAGGGGACCGCTACGAGCAGTACTTC,CSATPRGDRYEQYF
TRBD1,many,TRBJ2-3,TRBV6-5,TGTGCCAGCAGTTCCCTGACAGGGAACACAGATACGCAGTATTTT,CASSSLTGNTDTQYF
-,-,TRBJ1-2,TRBV7-9,TGTGCCCCCAGCCAGGTGGGGGAACTTTATGGCTACACCTTC,CAPSQVGELYGYTF
-,-,TRBJ2-7,TRBV19,TGTGCCAGTAGTATTATGAGGGGCCCAACCTACGAGCAGTACTTC,CASSIMRGPTYEQYF
TRBD1,-,TRBJ1-5,TRBV16,TGTGCCAGCAGCGAGGGACAGTGGGATAATCAGCCCCAGCATTTT,CASSEGQWDNQPQHF
-,-,TRBJ1-4,TRBV30,TGTGCCTGGAGTCGGCAGCTTAATGAAAAACTGTTTTTT,CAWSRQLNEKLFF
-,many,TRBJ2-5,TRBV4-2,TGTGCCAGCAGCCAAGACCAAGCCAGTGAGACCCAGTACTTC,CASSQDQASETQYF
-,few,TRBJ2-7,TRBV6-2/TRBV6-3,TGTGCCAGCAGTTTCGGGGGTGGCTCCTACGAGCAGTACTTC,CASSFGGGSYEQYF
-,many,TRBJ1-2,TRBV3-1,TGTGCCAGCAGCCGGCGCTCCCTGATCGCCTTC,CASSRRSLIAF
TRBD2,-,TRBJ2-7,TRBV6-1,TGTGCCAGCAGTCGGGGACTAGCGGGAGTGTTGGGCGAGCAGTACTTC,CASSRGLAGVLGEQYF
-,many,TRBJ1-2,TRBV5-6,TGTGCCAGCAGCTTGGTGGCGGGGGTGACCTTC,CASSLVAGVTF
-,few,TRBJ1-5,TRBV3-1,TGTGCCAGCAGTCCAAGGCGGGGGGCCGGGCAGCCCCAGCATTTT,CASSPRRGAGQPQHF
-,few,TRBJ1-1,TRBV20-1,TGCAGTGCGGATGACGGGACCATCACTGAAGCTTTCTTT,CSADDGTITEAFF
TRBD1,few,TRBJ2-1,TRBV6-1,TGTGCCAGCAGGCTTACGACAGGGTGGGTGGGCTACAATGAGCAGTTCTTC,CASRLTTGWVGYNEQFF
-,many,TRBJ1-4,TRBV12-3/TRBV12-4,TGTGCCAGCAGTTTTCCTGGTGAAAAACTGTTTTTT,CASSFPGEKLFF
TRBD2,few,TRBJ2-2,TRBV3-1,TGTGCCAGCAGTCGGACTAGCGGGGCCACCGGGGAGCTGTTTTTT,CASSRTSGATGELFF
TRBD1,-,TRBJ1-1,TRBV11-2,TGTGCCAGCAGCTTAGATTCACGACAGGGAACTGAAGCTTTCTTT,CASSLDSRQGTEAFF
TRBD2,-,TRBJ2-3,TRBV30,TGTGCCTGGAGGCGGGGGGCCTGGGATACGCAGTATTTT,CAWRRGAWDTQYF
-,many,TRBJ2-2,TRBV5-1,TGCGCCAGCAGCTTGCTGGGCAACACCGGGGAGCTGTTTTTT,CASSLLGNTGELFF
-,many,TRBJ2-7,TRBV14,TGTGCCAGCAGCCAAGATGTGGTGGGAAGGGAGCAGTACTTC,CASSQDVVGREQYF
TRBD1,-,TRBJ2-7,TRBV15,TGTGCCACCAGCAGAGATAGAGCCAGGGGGTACGAGCAGTACTTC,CATSRDRARGYEQYF
-,many,TRBJ1-2,TRBV4-2,TGTGCCAGCAGCCAAGATGATCAGGAACGAAATGGCTACACCTTC,CASSQDDQERNGYTF
-,-,TRBJ2-7,TRBV6-6,TGTGCCAGCAGTTACGACGGAACCTACGAGCAGTACTTC,CASSYDGTYEQYF
-,many,TRBJ2-5,TRBV5-6,TGTGCCAGCAGCTTGAGGGAGACCCAGTACTTC,CASSLRETQYF
-,-,TRBJ2-1,TRBV29-1,TGCAGCGTTGTCGCTCAAGGGGAGGCCTACAATGAGCAGTTCTTC,CSVVAQGEAYNEQFF
TRBD1,many,TRBJ2-6,TRBV5-1,TGCGCCAGCAGCAGACGGACAGGGACTTTCTCTGGGGCCAACGTCCTGACTTTC,CASSRRTGTFSGANVLTF
-,medium-sized,TRBJ2-5,TRBV4-1,TGCGCCAGCAGCCAAGAATCCAGCGGAGGGCCTCAAGAGACCCAGTACTTC,CASSQESSGGPQETQYF